This T cell receptor (beta chain) emerged from a study of T cell changes during pregnancy in multiple sclerosis. TCRdb's table, derived via immunoSEQ multiplex PCR, lists solely in-frame clones and lacks some. The sample contains around 95,000 clones, 94% of which appear only once. The CDR3 covers 15 residues. Germline V CDR1 and CDR2: MGHRA, YSYEKL. V shed 3 bases, J shed 7 bases, and the junction held 6 bases outside the gene matches. Sequences were derived from peripheral blood, sampled after pregnancy. This chain connects TRBV4-1 to TRBJ1-4; 9 nucleotides match TRBD1. The clonotype originates from a female donor in good health, enrolled as a control in a pregnancy study. CDR3 region: CASSHQLTGGEKLFF. The CDR3, as DNA: TGCGCCAGCAGCCACCAACTGACAGGGGGTGAAAAACTGTTTTTT.